The 14 T cell receptor beta chains below all came from one sample that was sequenced in a study of OX40 agonist ivuxolimab in advanced cancers. Generated by immunoSEQ multiplex PCR, the TCRdb table keeps only in-frame clones and is missing some. Of 60,000 to 75,000 clones listed, roughly 87% were seen once; the top ten hold roughly 0.79%. Here the sequenced sample was CD4+ or CD8+ T cells sorted from blood, taken in a trial of the OX40 agonist ivuxolimab. The receptors originated from an adult with an advanced solid tumor such as melanoma, head and neck, liver or kidney cancer.

V usage is TRBV5-4 and J usage is TRBJ1-1; 7 bases match TRBD1. Looked up from germline, CDR1 is SGHNT and CDR2 is YYREEE (reference sequence). This CDR3 contains 14 residues. Trimming at V came to 4 bases and at J to 1 base, leaving 4 bases not matched to a gene. CDR3 sequence reads: CASSQGQENTEAFF. CDR3 in DNA: TGTGCCAGCAGCCAAGGACAGGAGAACACTGAAGCTTTCTTT.

V and J are TRBV25-1 and TRBJ2-7; the match to TRBD2 covers 7 bases. With V trimmed by 2 bases and J by 4 bases, 2 bases remained unmatched. Germline CDR1 MGHDK, CDR2 SYGVNS. There are 13 residues in the CDR3. Here the CDR3 DNA reads TGTGCCAGCAGTGAAGCGGGAGCGTACGAGCAGTACTTC. Its translation: CASSEAGAYEQYF.

In its sample, this clone was seen once. The rearrangement links TRBV30 to TRBJ1-6, with D hard to call. V lost 1 base, J lost 10 bases, and 11 bases lay in between. Germline CDR1 GTSNPN, CDR2 SVGIG (reference sequence). The CDR3 has 13 amino acids. The CDR3 is CAWSDNVGSPLHF. CDR3 DNA sequence: TGTGCCTGGAGTGACAACGTGGGCTCACCCCTCCACTTT.

The CDR3 sequence is CASSEFGGKETQYF. CDR3 coding DNA: TGTGCCAGCAGTGAATTTGGGGGGAAAGAGACCCAGTACTTC. The chain couples TRBV25-1 to TRBJ2-5; D is possibly TRBD2 (6 bases). CDR3 length equals 14 residues. In germline, CDR1 is MGHDK, CDR2 SYGVNS. The V end lost 1 base, the J end lost 3 bases, and 9 bases lay between the germline ends.

The V and J genes are TRBV7-8 and TRBJ2-3, with TRBD1 as a possible D gene (5 bases). This CDR3 has 15 amino acids. The germline V and J ends were trimmed by 2 bases and 1 base, with 10 bases remaining between them. The germline V gene has CDR1 SGHVS and CDR2 FQNEAQ. This CDR3 reads CASSLMGRGTDTQYF. The CDR3 DNA reads TGTGCCAGCAGCTTAATGGGGCGCGGCACAGATACGCAGTATTTT.

The chain recombines TRBV5-1 with TRBJ2-1; 9 bases match TRBD1. This CDR3 region has 15 residues. V lost 5 bases and J lost 13; bases outside the gene matches: 16. Germline CDR1 and CDR2: SGHRS and YFSETQ. The CDR3 here is CASREGTGSIRGQFF. The CDR3 DNA is TGCGCCAGCAGAGAAGGGACAGGGTCGATAAGGGGCCAGTTCTTC.

The chain carries TRBV5-1 and TRBJ1-4; perhaps TRBD1 as D (5 bases). The CDR3 is 14 amino acids. Germline CDR1 reads SGHRS; CDR2 reads YFSETQ. V was trimmed by 0 bases and J by 7 bases, leaving 10 bases between them. The DNA for the CDR3 is TGCGCCAGCAGCTTGGGGCAGGGATTTGAAAAACTGTTTTTT. Amino acids: CASSLGQGFEKLFF. The whole variable domain, remainder taken from reference TRBV5-1 and TRBJ1-4, is KAGVTQTPRYLIKTRGQQVTLSCSPISGHRSVSWYQQTPGQGLQFLFEYFSETQRNKGNFPGRFSGRQFSNSRSEMNVSTLELGDSALYLCASSLGQGFEKLFFGSGTQLSVL.

This chain uses TRBV20-1 with TRBJ2-3, with D hard to call. The ends were cut back, 6 bases at V and 7 bases at J, with 11 bases in the middle. Germline V gene sequence: CDR1 DFQATT, CDR2 SNEGSKA (reference sequence). This CDR3 region has 11 residues. The CDR3 here is CSAVGSHTQYF. The CDR3 DNA sequence: TGCAGTGCGGTAGGCAGCCATACGCAGTATTTT.

The chain links TRBV2 to TRBJ1-5; 7 bases are a match to TRBD1. The CDR3 sequence is 13 residues long. The ends lost 10 bases at V and 2 bases at J; junction bases unmatched: 5. Per germline, CDR1 SNHLY and CDR2 FYNNEI. Written as DNA, the CDR3 is TGTGCCACTCAGGGGGGAGGCAATCAGCCCCAGCATTTT. This codes for CATQGGGNQPQHF. The full variable domain, completed using reference TRBV2 and TRBJ1-5, is EPEVTQTPSHQVTQMGQEVILRCVPISNHLYFYWYRQILGQKVEFLVSFYNNEISEKSEIFDDQFSVERPDGSNFTLKIRSTKLEDSAMYFCATQGGGNQPQHFGDGTRLSIL.

The rearrangement links TRBV5-1 to TRBJ2-1; 9 bases map to TRBD1. Germline CDR1 is SGHRS and CDR2 is YFSETQ. CDR3 length: 16 residues. V lost 3 bases, J lost 3 bases, and 7 bases stayed unmatched. CDR3 sequence reads: CASSSGRGQGYNEQFF. CDR3 coding DNA: TGCGCCAGCAGCTCCGGAAGGGGACAGGGCTACAATGAGCAGTTCTTC. Using reference TRBV5-1 and TRBJ2-1 for the parts outside the CDR3, the full variable domain is KAGVTQTPRYLIKTRGQQVTLSCSPISGHRSVSWYQQTPGQGLQFLFEYFSETQRNKGNFPGRFSGRQFSNSRSEMNVSTLELGDSALYLCASSSGRGQGYNEQFFGPGTRLTVL.

The genes are TRBV6-5 and TRBJ2-7; D perhaps matches TRBD2 (6 bases). The CDR3 covers 12 residues. Germline V gene data show CDR1 as MNHEY and CDR2 as SVGAGI. V lost 7 bases and J lost 11, with 18 bases in between. DNA for the CDR3: TGTGCCAGCACCCAGGTGGGGACTTCGGAGTACTTC. Translation: CASTQVGTSEYF.

V gene TRBV28 combines with J gene TRBJ1-6, with no clear D. Per germline, CDR1 MDHEN and CDR2 SYDVKM. CDR3 length equals 16 residues. Between the trimmed V and J ends, which lost 4 bases and 4 bases, there was a span of 14 bases. The CDR3 DNA follows: TGTGCCAGCAGTTCTTCCGGGAGTGCTTATAATTCACCCCTCCACTTT. Its translation: CASSSSGSAYNSPLHF.

This chain links TRBV7-9 with TRBJ2-7; 9 bases match TRBD2. The CDR3 loop spans 16 amino acids. The germline CDR1 and CDR2 sequences are SEHNR and FQNEAQ (reference sequence). Unmatched junction bases numbered 9, after V lost 5 bases and J lost 1 base. CDR3: CASSPMGRGGSYEQYF. The CDR3, as DNA: TGTGCCAGCAGCCCCATGGGGCGGGGGGGATCCTACGAGCAGTACTTC.

This chain uses TRBV7-2 with TRBJ2-4, with 8 bases fitting TRBD1. This CDR3 has 17 amino acids. CDR1 is SGHTA, CDR2 FQGNSA, per germline. V trimming: 2 bases; J trimming: 15 bases; junction bases outside the gene matches: 21. CDR3 region: CASSLTSRGQEILVLYF. CDR3 nucleotide sequence: TGTGCCAGCAGCTTAACATCAAGGGGACAGGAGATCTTGGTTCTGTACTTC.